The present T cell receptor beta chain was sequenced within a study of shared clonotypes between healthy human individuals. This CDR3 is built from 14 residues. CDR1 is SQVTM and CDR2 is ANQGSEA in the germline V gene. The germline V and J ends were trimmed by 4 bases and 0 bases, with 10 bases remaining between them. Only CD45RO-negative cells positively selected for CCR7 counted as naive CD8 cells, so terminally differentiated effector memory CD45RA+ cells were excluded. Method: immunoSEQ multiplex PCR; TCRdb's copy keeps in-frame clones and lacks some. The sample includes about 700,000 clones, about 90% of them seen just once.

Sequencing was done on a sample of naive CD8+ T cells sorted from blood. The receptor comes from a man in his thirties or forties in good health. V is TRBV29-1 and J is TRBJ2-1; D unresolved. DNA for the CDR3: TGCAGCGTTGCTATAGGGTCCTCCTACAATGAGCAGTTCTTC. This translates into CSVAIGSSYNEQFF.